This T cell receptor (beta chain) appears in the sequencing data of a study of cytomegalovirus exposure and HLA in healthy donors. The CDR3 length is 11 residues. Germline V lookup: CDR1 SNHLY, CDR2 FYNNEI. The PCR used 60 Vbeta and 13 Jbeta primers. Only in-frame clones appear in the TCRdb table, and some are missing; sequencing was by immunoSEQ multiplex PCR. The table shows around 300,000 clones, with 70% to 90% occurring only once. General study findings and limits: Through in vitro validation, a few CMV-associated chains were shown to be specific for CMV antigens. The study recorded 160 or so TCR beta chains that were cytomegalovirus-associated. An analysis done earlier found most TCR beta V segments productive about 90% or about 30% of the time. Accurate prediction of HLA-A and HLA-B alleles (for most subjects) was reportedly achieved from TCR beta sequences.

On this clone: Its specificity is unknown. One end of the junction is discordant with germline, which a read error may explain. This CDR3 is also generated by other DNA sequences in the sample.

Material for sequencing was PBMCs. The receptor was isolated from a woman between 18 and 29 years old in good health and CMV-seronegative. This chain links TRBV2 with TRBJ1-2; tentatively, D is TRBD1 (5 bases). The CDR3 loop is CASRQEYGYTF. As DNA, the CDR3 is TGTGCCAGCAGACAGGAATATGGTTACACCTTC.